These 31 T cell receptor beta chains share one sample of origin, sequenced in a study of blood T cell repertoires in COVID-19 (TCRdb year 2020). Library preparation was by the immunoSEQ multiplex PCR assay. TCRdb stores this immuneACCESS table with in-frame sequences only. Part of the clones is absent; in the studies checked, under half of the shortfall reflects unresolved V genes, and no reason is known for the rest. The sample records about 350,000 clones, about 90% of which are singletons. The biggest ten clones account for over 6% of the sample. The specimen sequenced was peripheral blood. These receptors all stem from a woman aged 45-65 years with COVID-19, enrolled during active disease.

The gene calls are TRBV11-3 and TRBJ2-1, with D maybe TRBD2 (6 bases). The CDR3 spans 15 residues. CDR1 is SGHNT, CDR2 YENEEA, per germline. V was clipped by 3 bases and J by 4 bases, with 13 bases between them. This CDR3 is CASSFGGGTYNEQFF. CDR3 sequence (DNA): TGTGCCAGCAGCTTCGGGGGAGGAACGTACAATGAGCAGTTCTTC.

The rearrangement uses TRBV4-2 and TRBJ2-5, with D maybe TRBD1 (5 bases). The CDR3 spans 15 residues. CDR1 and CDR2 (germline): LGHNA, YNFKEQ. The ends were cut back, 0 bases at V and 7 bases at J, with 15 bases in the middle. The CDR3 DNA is TGTGCCAGCAGCCAAGATCCCCGCCAGGGCGGGACCCAGTACTTC. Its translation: CASSQDPRQGGTQYF.

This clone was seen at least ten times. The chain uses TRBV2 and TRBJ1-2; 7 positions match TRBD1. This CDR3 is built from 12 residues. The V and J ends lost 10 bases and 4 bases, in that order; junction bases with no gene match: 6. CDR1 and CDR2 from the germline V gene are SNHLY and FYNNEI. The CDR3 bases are TGTGCCACCCGAACAGGGGCCTATGGCTACACCTTC. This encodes CATRTGAYGYTF.

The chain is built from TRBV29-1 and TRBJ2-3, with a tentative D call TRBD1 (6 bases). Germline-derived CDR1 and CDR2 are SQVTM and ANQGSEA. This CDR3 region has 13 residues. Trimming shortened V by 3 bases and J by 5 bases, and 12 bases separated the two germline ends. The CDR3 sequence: CSVDVGALDTQYF. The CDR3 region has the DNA TGCAGCGTTGATGTGGGGGCTTTAGATACGCAGTATTTT.

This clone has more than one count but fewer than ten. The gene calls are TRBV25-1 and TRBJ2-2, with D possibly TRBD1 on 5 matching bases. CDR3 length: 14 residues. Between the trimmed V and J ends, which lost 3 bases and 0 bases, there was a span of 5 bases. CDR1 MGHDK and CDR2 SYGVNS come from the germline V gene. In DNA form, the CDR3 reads TGTGCCAGCAGTGAGACAGCGAACACCGGGGAGCTGTTTTTT. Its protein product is CASSETANTGELFF. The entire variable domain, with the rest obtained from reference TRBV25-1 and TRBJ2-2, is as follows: EADIYQTPRYLVIGTGKKITLECSQTMGHDKMYWYQQDPGMELHLIHYSYGVNSTEKGDLSSESTVSRIRTEHFPLTLESARPSHTSQYLCASSETANTGELFFGEGSRLTVL.

This CDR3 reads CASSLIGSGQGETQYF. In DNA, the CDR3 is TGTGCCAGCAGCTTAATTGGGAGCGGGCAGGGTGAGACCCAGTACTTC. The chain couples TRBV7-3 to TRBJ2-5, with D tentatively TRBD2 (6 bases). Trimming took 1 base from V and 5 from J, leaving 17 bases between them. Germline assignment: CDR1 SGHTA and CDR2 FQGTGA. The CDR3 sequence is 16 residues long.

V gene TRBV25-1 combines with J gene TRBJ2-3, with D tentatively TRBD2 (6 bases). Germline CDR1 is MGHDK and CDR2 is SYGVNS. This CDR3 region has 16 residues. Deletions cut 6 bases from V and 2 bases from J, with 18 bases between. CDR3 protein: CASSLGWGTHTDTQYF. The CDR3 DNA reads TGTGCCAGCAGCCTGGGTTGGGGGACTCACACAGATACGCAGTATTTT.

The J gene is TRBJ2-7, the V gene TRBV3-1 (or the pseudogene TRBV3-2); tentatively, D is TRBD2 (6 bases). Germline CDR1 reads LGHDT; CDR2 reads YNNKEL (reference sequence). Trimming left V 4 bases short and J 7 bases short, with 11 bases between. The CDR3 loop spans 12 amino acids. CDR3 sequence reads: CASSPYAGEQYF. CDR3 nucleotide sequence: TGTGCCAGCAGCCCGTATGCGGGGGAGCAGTACTTC.

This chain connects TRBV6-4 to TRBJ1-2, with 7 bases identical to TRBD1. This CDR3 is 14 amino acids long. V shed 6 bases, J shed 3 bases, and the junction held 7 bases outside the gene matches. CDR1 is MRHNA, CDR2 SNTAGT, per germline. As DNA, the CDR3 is TGTGCCAGCAGCGCTCAGGGGACAGACTATGGCTACACCTTC. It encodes CASSAQGTDYGYTF.

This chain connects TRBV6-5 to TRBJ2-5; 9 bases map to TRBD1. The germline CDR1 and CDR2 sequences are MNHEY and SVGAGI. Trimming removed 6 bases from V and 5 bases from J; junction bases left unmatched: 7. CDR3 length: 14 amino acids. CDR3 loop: CASRAGQGRETQYF. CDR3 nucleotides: TGTGCCAGCAGGGCCGGACAGGGGCGGGAGACCCAGTACTTC.

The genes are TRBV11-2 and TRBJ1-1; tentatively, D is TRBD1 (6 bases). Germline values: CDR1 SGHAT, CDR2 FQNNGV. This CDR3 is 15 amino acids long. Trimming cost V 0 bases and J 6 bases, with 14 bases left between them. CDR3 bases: TGTGCCAGCAGCTTAGATGGGGGCGGATGGGCTGAAGCTTTCTTT. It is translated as CASSLDGGGWAEAFF.

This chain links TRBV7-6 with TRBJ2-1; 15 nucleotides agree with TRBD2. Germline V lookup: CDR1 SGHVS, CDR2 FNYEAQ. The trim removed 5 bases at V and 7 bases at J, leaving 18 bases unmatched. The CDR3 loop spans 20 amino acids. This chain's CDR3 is CASSPTGFWTSGRVRNEQFF. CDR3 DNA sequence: TGTGCCAGCAGCCCGACAGGGTTTTGGACTAGCGGGAGGGTTAGGAATGAGCAGTTCTTC.

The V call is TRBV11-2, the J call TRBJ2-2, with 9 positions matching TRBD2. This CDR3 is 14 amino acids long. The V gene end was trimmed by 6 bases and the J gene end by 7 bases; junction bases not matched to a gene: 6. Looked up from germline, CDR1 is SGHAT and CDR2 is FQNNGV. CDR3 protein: CASRTGTSYGELFF. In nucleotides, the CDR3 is TGTGCCAGCAGGACCGGGACTAGCTACGGGGAGCTGTTTTTT.

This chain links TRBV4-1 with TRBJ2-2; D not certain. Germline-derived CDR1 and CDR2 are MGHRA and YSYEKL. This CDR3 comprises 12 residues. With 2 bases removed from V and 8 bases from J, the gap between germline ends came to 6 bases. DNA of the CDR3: TGCGCCAGCAGCCAAATATCTGGGGAGCTGTTTTTT. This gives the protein CASSQISGELFF.

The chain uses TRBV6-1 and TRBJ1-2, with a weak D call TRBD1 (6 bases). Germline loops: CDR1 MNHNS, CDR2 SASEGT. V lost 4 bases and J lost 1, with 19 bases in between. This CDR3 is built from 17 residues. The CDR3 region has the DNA TGTGCCAGCAGTGGGCGGACAGAGCCTCTATTTAACTATGGCTACACCTTC. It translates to CASSGRTEPLFNYGYTF.

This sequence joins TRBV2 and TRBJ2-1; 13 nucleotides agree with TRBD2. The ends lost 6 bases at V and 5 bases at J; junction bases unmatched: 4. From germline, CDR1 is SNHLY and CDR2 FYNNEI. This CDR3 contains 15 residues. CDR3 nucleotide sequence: TGTGCCAGCAGCATACTAGCGGGAGGGCACAATGAGCAGTTCTTC. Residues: CASSILAGGHNEQFF.

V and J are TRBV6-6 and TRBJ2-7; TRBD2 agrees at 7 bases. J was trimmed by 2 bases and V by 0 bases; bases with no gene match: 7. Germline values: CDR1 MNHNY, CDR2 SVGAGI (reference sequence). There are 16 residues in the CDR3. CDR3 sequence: CASSYSKRDPTYEQYF. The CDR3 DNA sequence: TGTGCCAGCAGTTACTCGAAGCGGGATCCGACCTACGAGCAGTACTTC.

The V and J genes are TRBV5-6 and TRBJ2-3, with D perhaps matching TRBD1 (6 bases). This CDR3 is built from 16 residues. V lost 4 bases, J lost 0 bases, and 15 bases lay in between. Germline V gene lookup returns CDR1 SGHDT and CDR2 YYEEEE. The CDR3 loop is CASSEQGRGSTDTQYF. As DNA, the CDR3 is TGTGCCAGCAGCGAACAGGGTCGAGGAAGCACAGATACGCAGTATTTT.

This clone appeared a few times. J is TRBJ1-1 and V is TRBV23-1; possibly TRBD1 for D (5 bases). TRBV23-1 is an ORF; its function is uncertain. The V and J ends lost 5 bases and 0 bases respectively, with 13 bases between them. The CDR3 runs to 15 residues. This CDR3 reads CASSTRVGVNTEAFF. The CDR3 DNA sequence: TGCGCCAGCAGTACCAGGGTCGGAGTGAACACTGAAGCTTTCTTT.

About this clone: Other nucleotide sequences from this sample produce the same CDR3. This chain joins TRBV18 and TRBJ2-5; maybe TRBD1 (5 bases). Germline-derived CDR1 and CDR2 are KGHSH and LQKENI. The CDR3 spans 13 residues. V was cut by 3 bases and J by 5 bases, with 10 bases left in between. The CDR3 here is CASSPGRGETQYF. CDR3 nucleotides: TGTGCCAGCTCACCGGGGCGAGGTGAGACCCAGTACTTC. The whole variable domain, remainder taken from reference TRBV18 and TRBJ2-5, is NAGVMQNPRHLVRRRGQEARLRCSPMKGHSHVYWYRQLPEEGLKFMVYLQKENIIDESGMPKERFSAEFPKEGPSILRIQQVVRGDSAAYFCASSPGRGETQYFGPGTRLLVL.

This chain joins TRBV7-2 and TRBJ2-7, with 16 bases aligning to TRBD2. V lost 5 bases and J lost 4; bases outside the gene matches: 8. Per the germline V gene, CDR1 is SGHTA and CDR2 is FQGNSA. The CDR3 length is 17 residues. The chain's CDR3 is CASSLGTSGRVGYEQYF. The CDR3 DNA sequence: TGTGCCAGCAGCCTGGGGACTAGCGGGAGGGTTGGGTACGAGCAGTACTTC.

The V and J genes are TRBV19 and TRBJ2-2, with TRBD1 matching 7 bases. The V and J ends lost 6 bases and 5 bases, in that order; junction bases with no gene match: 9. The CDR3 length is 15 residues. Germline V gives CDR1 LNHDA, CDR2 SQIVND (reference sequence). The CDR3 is CASSLDRARTGELFF. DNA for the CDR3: TGTGCCAGTAGCCTCGACAGGGCGCGTACCGGGGAGCTGTTTTTT.

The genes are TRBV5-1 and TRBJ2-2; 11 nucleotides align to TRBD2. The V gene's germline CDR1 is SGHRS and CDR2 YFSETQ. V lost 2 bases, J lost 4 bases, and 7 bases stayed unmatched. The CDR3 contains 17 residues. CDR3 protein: CASSFPTSGRGTGELFF. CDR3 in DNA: TGCGCCAGCAGCTTCCCTACTAGCGGGAGAGGCACCGGGGAGCTGTTTTTT.

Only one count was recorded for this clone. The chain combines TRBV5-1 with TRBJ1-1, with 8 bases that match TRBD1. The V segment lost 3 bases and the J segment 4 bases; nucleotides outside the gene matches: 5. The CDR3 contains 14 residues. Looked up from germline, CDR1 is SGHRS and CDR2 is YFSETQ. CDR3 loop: CASSSGTGGTEAFF. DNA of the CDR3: TGCGCCAGCAGCTCCGGGACAGGTGGCACTGAAGCTTTCTTT.

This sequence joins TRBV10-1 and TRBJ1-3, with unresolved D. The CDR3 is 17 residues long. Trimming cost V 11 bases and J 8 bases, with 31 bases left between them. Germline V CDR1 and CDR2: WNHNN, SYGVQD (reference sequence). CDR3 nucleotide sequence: TGCGCCCCGGGATGGGGAGAACGGATAGCTCCGACGGACACCATATATTTT. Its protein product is CAPGWGERIAPTDTIYF.

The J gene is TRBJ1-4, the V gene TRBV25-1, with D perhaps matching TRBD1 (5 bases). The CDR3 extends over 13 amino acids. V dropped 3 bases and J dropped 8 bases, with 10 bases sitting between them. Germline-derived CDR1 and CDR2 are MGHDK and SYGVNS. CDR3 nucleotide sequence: TGTGCCAGCAGTGAGCAGGGAGGGGAAAAACTGTTTTTT. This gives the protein CASSEQGGEKLFF. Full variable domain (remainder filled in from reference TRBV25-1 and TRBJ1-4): EADIYQTPRYLVIGTGKKITLECSQTMGHDKMYWYQQDPGMELHLIHYSYGVNSTEKGDLSSESTVSRIRTEHFPLTLESARPSHTSQYLCASSEQGGEKLFFGSGTQLSVL.

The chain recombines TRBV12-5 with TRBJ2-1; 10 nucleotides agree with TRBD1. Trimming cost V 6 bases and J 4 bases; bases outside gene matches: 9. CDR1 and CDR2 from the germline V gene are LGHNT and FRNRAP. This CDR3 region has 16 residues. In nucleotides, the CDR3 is TGTGCTAGTGGGAGACAGGGGGCTTCTCTTTACAATGAGCAGTTCTTC. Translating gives CASGRQGASLYNEQFF.

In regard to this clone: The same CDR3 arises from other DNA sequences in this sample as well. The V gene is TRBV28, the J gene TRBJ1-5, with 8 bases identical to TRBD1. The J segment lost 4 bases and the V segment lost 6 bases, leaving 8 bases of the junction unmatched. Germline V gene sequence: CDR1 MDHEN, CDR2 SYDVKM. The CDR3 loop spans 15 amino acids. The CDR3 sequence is CASSSPGQGNQPQHF. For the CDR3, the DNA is TGTGCCAGCAGCTCCCCCGGACAGGGTAATCAGCCCCAGCATTTT.

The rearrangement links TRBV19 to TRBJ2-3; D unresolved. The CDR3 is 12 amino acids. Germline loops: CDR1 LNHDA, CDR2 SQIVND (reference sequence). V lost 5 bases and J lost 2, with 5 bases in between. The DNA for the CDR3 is TGTGCCAGTAGTGGAGACACAGATACGCAGTATTTT. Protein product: CASSGDTDTQYF.

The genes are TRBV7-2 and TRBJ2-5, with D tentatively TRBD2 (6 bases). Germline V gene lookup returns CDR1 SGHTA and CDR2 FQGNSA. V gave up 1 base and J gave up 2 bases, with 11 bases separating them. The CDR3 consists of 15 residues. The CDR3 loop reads CASSLVWGDQETQYF. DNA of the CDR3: TGTGCCAGCAGCTTAGTGTGGGGGGATCAAGAGACCCAGTACTTC.

Written as DNA, the CDR3 is TGTGCCAGCAGCCACAGCAGACTAGCGGGAGACACCGGGGAGCTGTTTTTT. It translates to CASSHSRLAGDTGELFF. V and J are TRBV3-1 (or the pseudogene TRBV3-2) and TRBJ2-2; 12 positions agree with TRBD2. With V trimmed by 3 bases and J by 3 bases, 5 bases remained unmatched. This CDR3 contains 17 residues. Germline V gene sequence: CDR1 LGHDT, CDR2 YNNKEL (reference sequence).